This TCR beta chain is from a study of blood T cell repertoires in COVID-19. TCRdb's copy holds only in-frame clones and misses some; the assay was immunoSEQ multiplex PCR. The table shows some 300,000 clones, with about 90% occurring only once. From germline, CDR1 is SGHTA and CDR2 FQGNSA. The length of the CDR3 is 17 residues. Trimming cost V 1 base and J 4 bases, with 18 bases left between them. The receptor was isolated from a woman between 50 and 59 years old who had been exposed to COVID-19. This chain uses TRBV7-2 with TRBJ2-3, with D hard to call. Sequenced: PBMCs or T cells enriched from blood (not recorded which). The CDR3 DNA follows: TGTGCCAGCAGCTTAGGATCCCCTAGATTTTGGCCAGATACGCAGTATTTT. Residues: CASSLGSPRFWPDTQYF.